The sequence of this TCR beta chain was determined in a study of blood T cell repertoires in COVID-19. Study processing details: Researchers report that nucleated cell counts were estimated from reference gene primer amplification. TCRdb's copy holds only in-frame clones and misses some; the assay was immunoSEQ multiplex PCR. V and J calls and clone size are copied from that table; D and trimming were computed from the DNA. The table has 170,000 or so clones, roughly 83% seen once. Seattle cases were enrolled at active infection and followed longitudinally. The junction had 8 bases not matched to a gene; V was cut back by 4 bases and J by 2 bases. Germline V gene lookup returns CDR1 LNHDA and CDR2 SQIVND (reference sequence). This CDR3 has 15 residues.

The V gene is TRBV19, the J gene TRBJ2-7, with TRBD2 identical over 7 bases. This clonotype was sampled from a woman in her thirties or forties with COVID-19, enrolled during active disease. Sequencing input: peripheral blood. The CDR3 loop reads CASSRASGTPYEQYF. The DNA of the CDR3 is TGTGCCAGTAGTAGAGCTAGCGGAACCCCCTACGAGCAGTACTTC.